The next 18 T cell receptor beta chains were all read from a single sample in a study of T cell responses to AZD1222 COVID-19 vaccine. Generated by immunoSEQ multiplex PCR, the TCRdb table keeps only in-frame clones and is missing some. The profile shows 150,000 or so clones, roughly nine tenths of them singletons. Sequencing was performed on peripheral blood, taken on day 0 of AZD1222 vaccination. The receptors shown here come from an adult in good health.

V gene TRBV19 combines with J gene TRBJ2-1; 12 nucleotides agree with TRBD2. This CDR3 is built from 17 residues. The ends lost 5 bases at V and 5 bases at J; junction bases unmatched: 10. Germline V gives CDR1 LNHDA, CDR2 SQIVND (reference sequence). CDR3 amino acids: CASSDRLAGGRDNEQFF. The DNA of the CDR3 is TGTGCCAGTAGTGACAGGCTAGCGGGAGGGCGCGACAATGAGCAGTTCTTC.

The chain couples TRBV28 to TRBJ1-4; 7 bases line up with TRBD1. Germline V gene sequence: CDR1 MDHEN, CDR2 SYDVKM. V was clipped by 7 bases and J by 2 bases; unmatched bases: 7. This CDR3 is built from 15 residues. In DNA, the CDR3 is TGTGCCAGCAAGAGGGGGCCTGCGACTAATGAAAAACTGTTTTTT. Protein sequence: CASKRGPATNEKLFF.

The rearrangement links TRBV5-4 to TRBJ2-1; perhaps D is TRBD1 or TRBD2 (6 bases each). Germline-derived CDR1 and CDR2 are SGHNT and YYREEE (reference sequence). The germline V and J ends were trimmed by 3 bases and 2 bases, with 18 bases remaining between them. The CDR3 is 17 residues long. The CDR3 sequence is CASSSAISGATYNEQFF. CDR3 DNA sequence: TGTGCCAGCAGCTCCGCAATTTCGGGGGCAACCTACAATGAGCAGTTCTTC.

The chain combines TRBV3-1 (or the pseudogene TRBV3-2) with TRBJ2-5, with 9 positions matching TRBD2. Germline V lookup: CDR1 LGHDT, CDR2 YNNKEL (reference sequence). The CDR3 has 16 residues. V was clipped by 1 base and J by 1 base; unmatched bases: 4. CDR3 bases: TGTGCCAGCAGCCAAGTTAGCGGGGGACCCCAAGAGACCCAGTACTTC. Translation: CASSQVSGGPQETQYF.

Note on this clone: Other DNA sequences from this sample encode an identical CDR3 as well. The rearrangement joins TRBV5-4 to TRBJ2-1, with D possibly being TRBD2 (5 bases). Trimming left V 5 bases short and J 7 bases short, with 13 bases between. CDR1 is SGHNT, CDR2 YYREEE, per germline (reference sequence). The CDR3 has 13 residues. The CDR3 is CASRSGLGNEQFF. CDR3 coding DNA: TGTGCCAGCAGAAGCGGTTTGGGGAATGAGCAGTTCTTC.

The V gene is TRBV6-2 or TRBV6-3, the J gene TRBJ2-1; 12 bases are shared with TRBD2. V trimming: 4 bases; J trimming: 0 bases; junction bases outside the gene matches: 10. Germline assignment: CDR1 MNHEY and CDR2 SVGEGT. The CDR3 spans 19 residues. The CDR3 sequence: CASSFKTSGGLSSYNEQFF. The CDR3 DNA follows: TGTGCCAGCAGTTTCAAAACTAGCGGGGGGCTGAGCTCCTACAATGAGCAGTTCTTC.

CDR3 amino acids: CASSRTPSFRDTAYEQYF. For the CDR3, the DNA is TGTGCCAGCAGCCGAACGCCATCTTTCAGGGACACTGCCTACGAGCAGTACTTC. This sequence joins TRBV3-1 (or the pseudogene TRBV3-2) and TRBJ2-7; D might be TRBD1 (6 bases). The CDR3 consists of 18 residues. Germline assignment: CDR1 LGHDT and CDR2 YNNKEL (reference sequence). The V end lost 4 bases, the J end lost 2 bases, and 24 bases lay between the germline ends.

V and J are TRBV7-2 and TRBJ1-2, with no clear D. Trimming took 5 bases from V and 7 from J, leaving 14 bases between them. This CDR3 region has 13 residues. Germline CDR1 and CDR2: SGHTA and FQGNSA. CDR3 sequence reads: CASSEGLGFGYTF. CDR3 nucleotides: TGTGCCAGCAGCGAGGGCCTCGGGTTTGGCTACACCTTC. The full variable domain, completed using reference TRBV7-2 and TRBJ1-2, is GAGVSQSPSNKVTEKGKDVELRCDPISGHTALYWYRQSLGQGLEFLIYFQGNSAPDKSGLPSDRFSAERTGGSVSTLTIQRTQQEDSAVYLCASSEGLGFGYTFGSGTRLTVV.

This rearrangement joins TRBV3-1 (or the pseudogene TRBV3-2) to TRBJ1-3, with unresolved D. This CDR3 comprises 16 residues. Trimming shortened V by 3 bases and J by 0 bases, and 12 bases separated the two germline ends. From germline, CDR1 is LGHDT and CDR2 YNNKEL (reference sequence). For the CDR3, the DNA is TGTGCCAGCAGCCAGCGTCGCAAGAGCTCTGGAAACACCATATATTTT. It yields the protein CASSQRRKSSGNTIYF.

This clone is a singleton in its sample. The chain employs TRBV7-9 and TRBJ1-1; D is unresolved. Deletions cut 6 bases from V and 7 bases from J, with 15 bases between. This CDR3 contains 13 residues. The germline CDR1 and CDR2 sequences are SEHNR and FQNEAQ (reference sequence). CDR3 residues: CASSPTVHREAFF. In nucleotides, the CDR3 is TGTGCCAGCAGTCCTACCGTACACCGTGAAGCTTTCTTT.

The chain has TRBV19 and TRBJ1-1; TRBD1 is a possible D gene (5 bases). There are 13 residues in the CDR3. Trimming removed 0 bases at V and 6 bases at J, with 8 bases between. Germline V CDR1 and CDR2: LNHDA, SQIVND (reference sequence). The CDR3 sequence: CASSIDPGPEAFF. The CDR3 DNA is TGTGCCAGTAGTATAGATCCGGGGCCTGAAGCTTTCTTT.

About this clone: Germline and junction disagree at one end, which may indicate a read error. V and J are TRBV28 and TRBJ1-2; D might be TRBD1 (5 bases). CDR1 and CDR2 (germline): MDHEN, SYDVKM. The CDR3 sequence is 11 residues long. The CDR3 DNA sequence: TGTGCCAGCAGTTTCCAGGGAACTATACAATTC. It specifies CASSFQGTIQF.

The chain uses TRBV2 and TRBJ2-5; D possibly corresponds to TRBD2 (5 bases). The V end was cut by 3 bases, the J end by 0 bases, with 11 bases between. Per germline, CDR1 SNHLY and CDR2 FYNNEI. The CDR3 length is 15 residues. In nucleotides, the CDR3 is TGTGCCAGCAGTGATCCTAGCTGGTACCAAGAGACCCAGTACTTC. Its protein product is CASSDPSWYQETQYF.

The genes are TRBV6-5 and TRBJ1-1, with D hard to call. V was shortened by 0 bases and J by 0 bases, with 8 bases between the two germline ends. Germline assignment: CDR1 MNHEY and CDR2 SVGAGI. This CDR3 has 15 residues. The CDR3 sequence: CASSYSTRVNTEAFF. The CDR3 DNA follows: TGTGCCAGCAGTTACTCCACGAGGGTGAACACTGAAGCTTTCTTT.

The chain employs TRBV7-9 and TRBJ1-4; possibly TRBD1 for D (6 bases). The CDR3 runs to 15 residues. V was shortened by 0 bases and J by 8 bases, with 13 bases between the two germline ends. CDR1 is SEHNR and CDR2 is FQNEAQ in the germline V gene (reference sequence). The CDR3 sequence: CASSLAGARREKLFF. The CDR3 bases are TGTGCCAGCAGCTTAGCGGGGGCCCGGAGGGAAAAACTGTTTTTT. The entire variable domain, with the rest obtained from reference TRBV7-9 and TRBJ1-4, is as follows: DTGVSQNPRHKITKRGQNVTFRCDPISEHNRLYWYRQTLGQGPEFLTYFQNEAQLEKSRLLSDRFSAERPKGSFSTLEIQRTEQGDSAMYLCASSLAGARREKLFFGSGTQLSVL.

J is TRBJ1-2 and V is TRBV6-5; TRBD1 matches 10 bases. Losses at the gene ends were 6 bases for V and 7 bases for J; bases not matched to a gene: 11. CDR1 MNHEY and CDR2 SVGAGI come from the germline V gene. The length of the CDR3 is 15 residues. The CDR3 sequence is CASRVTPGQGGGYTF. CDR3 nucleotide sequence: TGTGCCAGCAGGGTAACCCCCGGACAGGGGGGTGGCTACACCTTC.

This clone was picked up a small number of times. V usage is TRBV3-1 (or the pseudogene TRBV3-2) and J usage is TRBJ1-2, with a tentative D call TRBD1 (6 bases). With 4 bases removed from V and 7 bases from J, the gap between germline ends came to 13 bases. The CDR3 length is 13 residues. The germline CDR1 and CDR2 sequences are LGHDT and YNNKEL (reference sequence). CDR3 residues: CASSPNYRVGYTF. The CDR3 nucleotides read TGTGCCAGCAGCCCTAATTACAGGGTTGGCTACACCTTC.

In its sample, this clone was seen once. The J gene is TRBJ1-6, the V gene TRBV6-2 or TRBV6-3; D not certain. V was clipped by 5 bases and J by 7 bases, with 3 bases between them. The CDR3 is 11 amino acids. Germline CDR1 is MNHEY and CDR2 is SVGEGT. CDR3 DNA: TGTGCCAGCAGTCACAATTCACCCCTCCACTTT. Translating it yields CASSHNSPLHF.